Reported below is one T cell receptor (beta chain). There is no known antigen for this receptor. No much larger clonotype is one base removed from it; base qualities were not supplied. This entry comes from a study of blood T cell repertoires in COVID-19 (dated by TCRdb to about 2020). About the investigation overall: The collaborator samples originated in the United States, Italy and Spain and spanned the acute and convalescent phases of COVID-19. The material from the prospective study consisted of cDNA or gDNA derived from T cells, B-cell-depleted T cells, or PBMCs. Subjects who had been exposed to COVID-19, were actively infected with it, or had recovered from it provided the deeply sampled blood TCRbeta repertoires that made up the dataset. The repertoires were released in a freely available public database meant as a resource for research on the immune response to SARS-CoV-2. The samples were drawn from the first 160 participants of the ongoing ImmuneRACE study and from 1,254 subjects provided by 6 global collaborators. Nearly every sample came with metadata listing a de-identified subject ID, COVID-19 status, age in years and sex. Where available, HLA class I and class II types were obtained from metadata supplied by the sample provider rather than from assay-based typing. What the research found in general, with its limitations: How much clinical and demographic metadata was included differed by source and by participant, and the metadata was provided uncurated.

Each collaborating institution followed its own protocols to collect whole blood in K2EDTA tubes. For TCRbeta analysis, collaborator samples were shipped as frozen whole blood, as isolated PBMCs, or as DNA extracted from either sample type. TCRbeta CDR3 regions were amplified from genomic DNA using the immunoSEQ Assay, a bias-controlled multiplex PCR. As for the authors' bioinformatics: The number of nucleated cells in each sample was estimated from the amplification of reference gene primers within the assay. Sequence reads were collapsed and filtered to measure the absolute abundance of every unique TCRbeta CDR3 rearrangement. Productive Simpson clonality was computed per sample as the square root of Simpson's diversity index over productive rearrangements. This immuneACCESS table, as held by TCRdb, lists in-frame sequences with V and J called but not all clones. Of the missing ones, under half trace to an unresolved V gene in checked studies; the others have no known cause. V and J calls and clone size are as listed in that table; D and trimming were resolved from the DNA. For this sample there are approximately 21,000 clones; 86% appear just once. 15% to 20% of the sample rests with the top ten.

Sequences were obtained from peripheral blood. This TCR derives from a human donor with acute or convalescent COVID-19. The donor label of this sample is uncertain.

Read as DNA, the sequence is TGTGCCAGCAGCATTATGTCCCCTCTAGGAACTAGCACAGATACGCAGTATTTT. The translation is CASSIMSPLGTSTDTQYF. The rearrangement combines TRBV7-9 with TRBJ2-3, with no confidently assigned D gene. The germline V gene (reference sequence) supplies CDR1 SEHNR and CDR2 FQNEAQ. Including cysteine and phenylalanine, the CDR3 has 18 amino acids. Only the CDR3 DNA is retained, 54 bases long and in frame from the first base. Trimming removed 5 bases from V and 0 bases from J, leaving 21 bases between the germline ends.